This TCR beta chain derives from a study of blood T cell repertoires in COVID-19. Per the study methods: Cell counts per sample came from amplifying reference gene primers. Only in-frame clones appear in the TCRdb table, and some are missing; sequencing was by immunoSEQ multiplex PCR. V and J calls and clone size are as listed in that table; D and trimming were resolved from the DNA. Of over 45,000 clones in the sample, under 85% are singletons; the top ten hold over 7%. Germline CDR1 SGDLS, CDR2 YYNGEE. This CDR3 is built from 17 residues. Germline trimming cut 4 bases from V and 1 base from J; bases unmatched to any gene: 7.

The source material was peripheral blood. This chain connects TRBV9 to TRBJ2-2; 10 bases are shared with TRBD2. The sequence was obtained from a man between 60 and 75 years old with active COVID-19. CDR3 bases: TGTGCCAGCAGCCCTCGGACTAGCGGCTTGAACACCGGGGAGCTGTTTTTT. This encodes CASSPRTSGLNTGELFF.